This T cell receptor beta chain appears in the sequencing data of a study of blood T cell repertoires in COVID-19. Overall study context: Samples representing acute and convalescent COVID-19 were sourced from the United States, Italy and Spain. The cDNA or gDNA used as material had been derived from T cells, B-cell-depleted T cells, or PBMCs.

V shed 3 bases and J shed 2 bases, with 7 bases lying between them. CDR3 length: 13 residues. Under the authors' procedure: Amplified reference gene primers provided the basis for estimating nucleated cell counts. Sequencing used immunoSEQ multiplex PCR; TCRdb keeps in-frame clones, though not all of them. Clone size and the V and J calls come from that table; the DNA yielded D and trimming. The sample shows nearly 250,000 clones, around nine tenths of them seen only once. This receptor was identified in a woman in her sixties who had recovered from COVID-19. The rearrangement joins TRBV12-3 or TRBV12-4 to TRBJ1-1; no firm D call. What was sequenced was peripheral blood. The CDR3 region is CASSFTVNTEAFF. CDR3 in DNA: TGTGCCAGCAGTTTTACAGTTAACACTGAAGCTTTCTTT.